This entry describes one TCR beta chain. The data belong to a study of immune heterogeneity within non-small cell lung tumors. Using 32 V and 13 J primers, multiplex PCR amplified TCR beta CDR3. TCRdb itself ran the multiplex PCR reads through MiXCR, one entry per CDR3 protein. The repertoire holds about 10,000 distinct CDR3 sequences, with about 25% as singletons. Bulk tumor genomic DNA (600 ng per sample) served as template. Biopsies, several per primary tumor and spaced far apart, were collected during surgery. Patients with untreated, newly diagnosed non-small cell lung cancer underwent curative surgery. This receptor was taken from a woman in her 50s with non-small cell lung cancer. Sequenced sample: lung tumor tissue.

The chain's CDR3 is CASSFQGAGTQETQYF. CDR3 bases: TGTGCCAGCAGCTTTCAGGGGGCGGGGACCCAAGAGACCCAGTACTTC. The chain combines TRBV3-1 with TRBJ2-5, with 8 bases identical to TRBD1. The CDR3 runs to 16 residues. Germline CDR1 LGHDT, CDR2 YNNKEL (reference sequence). V lost 5 bases and J lost 1; bases outside the gene matches: 9.